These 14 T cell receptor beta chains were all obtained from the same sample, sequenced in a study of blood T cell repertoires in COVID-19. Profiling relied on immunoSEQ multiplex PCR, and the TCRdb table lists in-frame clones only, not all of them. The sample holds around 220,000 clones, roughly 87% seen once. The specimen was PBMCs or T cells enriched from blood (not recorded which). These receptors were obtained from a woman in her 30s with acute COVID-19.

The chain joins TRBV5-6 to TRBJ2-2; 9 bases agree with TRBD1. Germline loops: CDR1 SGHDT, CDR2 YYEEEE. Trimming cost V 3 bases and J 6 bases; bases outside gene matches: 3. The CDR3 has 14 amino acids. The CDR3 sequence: CASSWGTGSGELFF. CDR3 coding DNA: TGTGCCAGCAGCTGGGGGACAGGGTCCGGGGAGCTGTTTTTT.

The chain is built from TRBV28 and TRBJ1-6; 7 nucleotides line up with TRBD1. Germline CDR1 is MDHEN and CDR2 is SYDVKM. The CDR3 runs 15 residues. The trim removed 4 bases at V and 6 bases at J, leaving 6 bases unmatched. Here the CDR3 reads CASSSPGQTNSPLHF. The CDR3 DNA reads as TGTGCCAGCAGTTCTCCGGGACAGACTAATTCACCCCTCCACTTT. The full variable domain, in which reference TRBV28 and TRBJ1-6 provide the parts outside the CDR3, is DVKVTQSSRYLVKRTGEKVFLECVQDMDHENMFWYRQDPGLGLRLIYFSYDVKMKEKGDIPEGYSVSREKKERFSLILESASTNQTSMYLCASSSPGQTNSPLHFGNGTRLTVT.

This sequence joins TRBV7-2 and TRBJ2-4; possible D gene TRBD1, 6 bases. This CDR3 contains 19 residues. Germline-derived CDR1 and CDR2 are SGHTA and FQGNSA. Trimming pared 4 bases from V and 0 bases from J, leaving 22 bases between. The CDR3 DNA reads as TGTGCCAGCAGCTACTCCCTTGGGAGACAGGCACAAGCCAAAAACATTCAGTACTTC. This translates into CASSYSLGRQAQAKNIQYF.

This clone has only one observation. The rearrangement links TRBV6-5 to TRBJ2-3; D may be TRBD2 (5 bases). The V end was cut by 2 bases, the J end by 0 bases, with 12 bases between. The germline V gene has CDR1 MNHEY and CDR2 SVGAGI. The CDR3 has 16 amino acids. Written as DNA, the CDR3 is TGTGCCAGCAGTTACGGCGGGTCACCTAGCACAGATACGCAGTATTTT. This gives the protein CASSYGGSPSTDTQYF.

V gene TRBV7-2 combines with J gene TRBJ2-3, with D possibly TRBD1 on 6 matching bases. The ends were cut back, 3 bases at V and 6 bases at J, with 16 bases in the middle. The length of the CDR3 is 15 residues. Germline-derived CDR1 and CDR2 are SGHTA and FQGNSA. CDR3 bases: TGTGCCAGCAGCTTTAAGGGGGAGATGTGGGATACGCAGTATTTT. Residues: CASSFKGEMWDTQYF.

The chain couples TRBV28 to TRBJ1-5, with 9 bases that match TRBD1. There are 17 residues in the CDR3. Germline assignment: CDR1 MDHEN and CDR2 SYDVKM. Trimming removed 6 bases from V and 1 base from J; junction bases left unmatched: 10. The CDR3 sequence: CASSRRTGAGSNQPQHF. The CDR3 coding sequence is TGTGCCAGCAGCCGAAGGACAGGGGCCGGGAGCAATCAGCCCCAGCATTTT.

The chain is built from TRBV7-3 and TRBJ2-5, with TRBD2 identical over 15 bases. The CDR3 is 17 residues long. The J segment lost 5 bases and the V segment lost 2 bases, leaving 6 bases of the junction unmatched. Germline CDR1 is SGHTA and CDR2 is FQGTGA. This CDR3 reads CASSLGLAGGPGETQYF. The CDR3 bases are TGTGCCAGCAGCTTAGGACTAGCGGGAGGGCCGGGGGAGACCCAGTACTTC.

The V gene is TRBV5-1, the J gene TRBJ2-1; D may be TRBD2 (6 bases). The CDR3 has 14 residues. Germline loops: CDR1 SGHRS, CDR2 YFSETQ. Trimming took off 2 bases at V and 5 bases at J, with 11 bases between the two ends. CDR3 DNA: TGCGCCAGCAGCTTTAGCGGTATAAACAATGAGCAGTTCTTC. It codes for CASSFSGINNEQFF.

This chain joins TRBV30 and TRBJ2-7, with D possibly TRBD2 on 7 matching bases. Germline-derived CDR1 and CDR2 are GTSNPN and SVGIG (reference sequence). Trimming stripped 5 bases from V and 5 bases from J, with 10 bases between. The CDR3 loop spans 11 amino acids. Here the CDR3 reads CAWAGGHEQYF. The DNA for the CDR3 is TGTGCCTGGGCCGGGGGGCACGAGCAGTACTTC.

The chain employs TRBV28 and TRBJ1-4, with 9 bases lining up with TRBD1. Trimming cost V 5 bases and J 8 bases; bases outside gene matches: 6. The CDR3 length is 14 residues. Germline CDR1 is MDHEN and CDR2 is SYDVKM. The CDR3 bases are TGTGCCAGCAGTCCCCATGGGACAGGGGAAAAACTGTTTTTT. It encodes CASSPHGTGEKLFF.

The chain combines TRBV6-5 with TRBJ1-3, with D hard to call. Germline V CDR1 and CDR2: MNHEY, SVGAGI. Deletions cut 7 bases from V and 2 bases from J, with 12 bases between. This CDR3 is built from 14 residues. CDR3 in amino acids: CASKVSSPGNTIYF. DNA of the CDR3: TGTGCCAGCAAAGTGAGCTCCCCTGGAAACACCATATATTTT.

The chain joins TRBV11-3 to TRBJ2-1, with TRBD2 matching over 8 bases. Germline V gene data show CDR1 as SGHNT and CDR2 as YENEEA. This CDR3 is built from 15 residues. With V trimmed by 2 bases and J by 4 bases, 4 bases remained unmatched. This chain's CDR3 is CASSLSGSGYNEQFF. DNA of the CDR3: TGTGCCAGCAGCTTAAGCGGGAGTGGTTACAATGAGCAGTTCTTC.

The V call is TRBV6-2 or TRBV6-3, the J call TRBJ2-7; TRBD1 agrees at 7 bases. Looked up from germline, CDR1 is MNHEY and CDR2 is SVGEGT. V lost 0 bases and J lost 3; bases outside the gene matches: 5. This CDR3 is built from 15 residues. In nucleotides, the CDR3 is TGTGCCAGCAGTTACTCCGGGACAGCCATCTACGAGCAGTACTTC. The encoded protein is CASSYSGTAIYEQYF.

CDR3 nucleotide sequence: TGTGCCAGCAGTGGGCCGGGACTAGTGGAGTACTTC. Translation gives CASSGPGLVEYF. V and J are TRBV12-3 or TRBV12-4 and TRBJ2-7; TRBD2 matches at 8 bases. Losses at the gene ends were 5 bases for V and 11 bases for J; bases not matched to a gene: 8. The CDR3 has 12 amino acids.